The 14 T cell receptor beta chains in this list originate from one sample, sequenced in a study of regulatory T cells in long-lasting Graves disease. As for time point: newly diagnosed GD, antithyroid drugs for less than 3 months. Construction of the TCR library relied on RNA isolated from PBMCs. Arm-PCR of CDR3 regions with iRepertoire HTBI primers generated TCR beta libraries. TCRdb redid the calling of the multiplex PCR reads with MiXCR, one entry per CDR3 protein. The sample records 200,000 to 250,000 distinct CDR3 sequences, 20% being singletons. Source: peripheral blood mononuclear cells (PBMCs), taken at new diagnosis, from a patient treated with antithyroid drugs. The receptors come from a female donor with Graves disease.

The chain couples TRBV20-1 to TRBJ2-1, with 10 bases lining up with TRBD2. V gave up 0 bases and J gave up 9 bases; unmatched junction bases: 5. Germline values: CDR1 DFQATT, CDR2 SNEGSKA (reference sequence). The CDR3 is made up of 14 amino acids. DNA of the CDR3: TGCAGTGCTAGAGATGTAGCGGGAGGCCGTGAGCAGTTCTTC. Translation: CSARDVAGGREQFF.

This clonotype was seen at least ten times. This chain uses TRBV2 with TRBJ2-3, with D perhaps being TRBD1 or TRBD2 (5 bases each). Trimming took off 11 bases at V and 2 bases at J, with 8 bases between the two ends. The CDR3 covers 11 residues. Per germline, CDR1 SNHLY and CDR2 FYNNEI. CDR3 region: CAGGNTDTQYF. In nucleotides, the CDR3 is TGTGCCGGGGGAAACACAGATACGCAGTATTTT.

This clonotype was seen ten or more times. The chain uses TRBV7-2 and TRBJ1-5, with a weak D call TRBD1 (5 bases). CDR3 length: 15 amino acids. Between the trimmed V and J ends, which lost 0 bases and 5 bases, there was a span of 11 bases. Germline CDR1 reads SGHTA; CDR2 reads FQGNSA. As DNA, the CDR3 is TGTGCCAGCAGCTTAGCGCCCGGGGCATATCAGCCCCAGCATTTT. Translation: CASSLAPGAYQPQHF.

This clonotype was counted ten times or more. The chain combines TRBV14 with TRBJ1-5; D call uncertain. V was pared by 0 bases and J by 2 bases, with 11 bases between. The CDR3 covers 16 residues. Germline assignment: CDR1 SGHDN and CDR2 FVKESK. CDR3 protein: CASSQEAPRGNQPQHF. The CDR3 DNA follows: TGTGCCAGCAGCCAAGAGGCTCCGAGAGGCAATCAGCCCCAGCATTTT.

Comment on this clonotype: A single base separates this from a much larger clone, so it may be a read error. The chain joins TRBV2 to TRBJ2-5; D may be TRBD2 (5 bases). CDR1 and CDR2 (germline): SNHLY, FYNNEI. CDR3 length: 12 residues. With 4 bases removed from V and 11 bases from J, the gap between germline ends came to 14 bases. The DNA for the CDR3 is TGTGCCAGCAGTGGACAAGGGAGTGAGCAGTACTTC. This codes for CASSGQGSEQYF.

In the case of this clonotype: This is likely an artifact of a read error, given a far larger clone one base away. The final CDR3 position lacks the conserved phenylalanine or tryptophan, pointing to a likely read error. The V and J genes are TRBV24-1 and TRBJ2-7; possible D gene TRBD2, 5 bases. In germline, CDR1 is KGHDR, CDR2 SFDVKD. This CDR3 comprises 12 residues. The CDR3, as DNA: TGTGCCAGCAGTGAGGGCCCAAGGGAGCAGTACCTC. As protein: CASSEGPREQYL.

This clonotype was seen many times. The V gene is TRBV28, the J gene TRBJ2-2; 7 bases fit TRBD1. The CDR3 is made up of 15 amino acids. Germline CDR1 and CDR2: MDHEN and SYDVKM. V dropped 6 bases and J dropped 3; count of bases not matched to a gene: 7. CDR3 loop: CASREGARDTGELFF. The CDR3 bases are TGTGCCAGCAGAGAGGGGGCGCGGGACACCGGGGAGCTGTTTTTT. Supplemented by reference TRBV28 and TRBJ2-2, the full variable domain reads DVKVTQSSRYLVKRTGEKVFLECVQDMDHENMFWYRQDPGLGLRLIYFSYDVKMKEKGDIPEGYSVSREKKERFSLILESASTNQTSMYLCASREGARDTGELFFGEGSRLTVL.

This clonotype was seen at least ten times. The rearrangement joins TRBV6-2 or TRBV6-3 to TRBJ2-7; D might be TRBD1 or TRBD2, each matching 6 bases. The CDR3 is 15 amino acids. Germline CDR1 and CDR2: MNHEY and SVGEGT. Trimming took 2 bases from V and 6 from J, leaving 17 bases between them. CDR3: CASSYPLRGGLEQYF. For the CDR3, the DNA is TGTGCCAGCAGTTACCCCCTAAGAGGGGGGCTCGAGCAGTACTTC.

This clonotype has ten or more counts. The chain recombines TRBV2 with TRBJ2-1; tentative D call: TRBD2 (6 bases). Trimming took off 3 bases at V and 4 bases at J, with 13 bases between the two ends. Looked up from germline, CDR1 is SNHLY and CDR2 is FYNNEI. The CDR3 has 15 residues. The CDR3 protein is CASSEGGATYNEQFF. The CDR3 nucleotides read TGTGCCAGCAGTGAGGGAGGCGCGACTTACAATGAGCAGTTCTTC.

This clonotype has only a few counts. The chain recombines TRBV20-1 with TRBJ2-1; TRBD2 agrees at 10 bases. This CDR3 region has 17 residues. Germline assignment: CDR1 DFQATT and CDR2 SNEGSKA (reference sequence). With V trimmed by 0 bases and J by 3 bases, 8 bases remained unmatched. CDR3 region: CSARDSSPSGSYNEQFF. The CDR3 DNA follows: TGCAGTGCTAGAGATAGCTCCCCTAGCGGGAGCTACAATGAGCAGTTCTTC.

In regard to this clonotype: This may stem from a read error, because a much larger clone lies one nucleotide away. The chain uses TRBV6-9 and TRBJ2-7; D is ambiguous. From germline, CDR1 is MNHGY and CDR2 SVAAGI. CDR3 length equals 13 residues. The CDR3 bases are TGTGTCAGCAGTTATTCGGATTTGAACGAGCAGTACTTC. Protein product: CVSSYSDLNEQYF.

This clonotype came up a few times. The rearrangement links TRBV12-3 or TRBV12-4 to TRBJ1-2; D gene unclear. Trimming cost V 4 bases and J 5 bases, with 5 bases left between them. The CDR3 is 11 residues long. The CDR3 sequence: CASSSGYGYTF. The CDR3 DNA reads as TGTGCCAGCAGTTCGGGGTATGGCTACACCTTC.

This clonotype has a count of ten or more. The chain couples TRBV3-1 to TRBJ1-5; D uncertain. The CDR3 length is 16 residues. V lost 0 bases to trimming and J lost 0 bases, with 9 bases between them. CDR1 is LGHDT, CDR2 YNNKEL, per germline (reference sequence). The CDR3 nucleotides read TGTGCCAGCAGCCAAGATCCACTGATTAGCAATCAGCCCCAGCATTTT. Its protein is CASSQDPLISNQPQHF.

At least ten counts were recorded for this clonotype. This chain uses TRBV5-1 with TRBJ2-2; D uncertain. CDR3 size: 16 residues. The V gene's germline CDR1 is SGHRS and CDR2 YFSETQ. V shed 2 bases and J shed 1 base, with 12 bases lying between them. CDR3 loop: CASSFYRALNTGELFF. The DNA of the CDR3 is TGCGCCAGCAGCTTCTATAGGGCTTTGAACACCGGGGAGCTGTTTTTT. The entire variable domain, with the rest obtained from reference TRBV5-1 and TRBJ2-2, is as follows: KAGVTQTPRYLIKTRGQQVTLSCSPISGHRSVSWYQQTPGQGLQFLFEYFSETQRNKGNFPGRFSGRQFSNSRSEMNVSTLELGDSALYLCASSFYRALNTGELFFGEGSRLTVL.